The next 22 T cell receptor beta chains were all read from a single sample in a study of blood T cell repertoires in COVID-19. Sequenced by immunoSEQ multiplex PCR; TCRdb stores in-frame clones only, minus some. The sample yields some 170,000 clones, roughly 89% seen once. Sequenced: peripheral blood. Every receptor here comes from a woman between 45 and 65 years old with acute or convalescent COVID-19.

This chain links TRBV24-1 with TRBJ2-2; TRBD1 is a possible D gene (5 bases). CDR1 is KGHDR, CDR2 SFDVKD, per germline. Between the trimmed V and J ends, which lost 3 bases and 0 bases, there was a span of 10 bases. The CDR3 has 16 amino acids. CDR3 nucleotides: TGTGCCACCAGTGATGACAGAAACCCGAACACCGGGGAGCTGTTTTTT. Its protein product is CATSDDRNPNTGELFF.

This clone was observed a single time. The chain couples TRBV6-6 to TRBJ2-2; perhaps TRBD2 as D (6 bases). Looked up from germline, CDR1 is MNHNY and CDR2 is SVGAGI (reference sequence). CDR3 size: 16 residues. V lost 0 bases to trimming and J lost 5 bases, with 13 bases between them. The CDR3 sequence is CASSYSVTRGTGELFF. The CDR3 nucleotides read TGTGCCAGCAGTTACTCGGTGACTAGAGGGACCGGGGAGCTGTTTTTT.

V gene TRBV5-1 combines with J gene TRBJ1-3, with D perhaps TRBD1 (5 bases). From germline, CDR1 is SGHRS and CDR2 YFSETQ. The CDR3 is 15 residues long. Trimming removed 5 bases from V and 2 bases from J, with 14 bases in between. The CDR3 DNA reads as TGCGCCAGCAGTACCTGGGGGGGTACTGGAAACACCATATATTTT. Its translation is CASSTWGGTGNTIYF.

The rearrangement links TRBV10-3 to TRBJ1-4; 7 bases align to TRBD1. CDR1 and CDR2 (germline): ENHRY, SYGVKD. The junction had 11 bases not matched to a gene; V was cut back by 8 bases and J by 8 bases. The CDR3 is 14 residues long. Here the CDR3 DNA reads TGTGCCATCGGTGTCTCCGGGACAGCCGAAAAACTGTTTTTT. Translating it yields CAIGVSGTAEKLFF.

CDR3 bases: TGCAGCGTTCTACTGACAGTCGGAGACACTGAAGCTTTCTTT. It encodes CSVLLTVGDTEAFF. The rearrangement links TRBV29-1 to TRBJ1-1, with D maybe TRBD1 (5 bases). Trimming removed 5 bases from V and 3 bases from J, with 16 bases in between. CDR1 is SQVTM, CDR2 ANQGSEA, per germline. The CDR3 runs to 14 residues.

The J gene is TRBJ1-4, the V gene TRBV24-1, with D maybe TRBD1 (6 bases). The CDR3 sequence is 15 residues long. The germline V and J ends were trimmed by 2 bases and 5 bases, with 11 bases remaining between them. CDR1 KGHDR and CDR2 SFDVKD come from the germline V gene. In DNA form, the CDR3 reads TGTGCCACCAGTGATTCCCCGACAGGAAATGAAAAACTGTTTTTT. Amino acid sequence: CATSDSPTGNEKLFF.

This chain joins TRBV19 and TRBJ2-3, with TRBD2 matching 13 bases. The CDR3 covers 15 residues. V shed 9 bases, J shed 5 bases, and the junction held 8 bases outside the gene matches. Germline V gene lookup returns CDR1 LNHDA and CDR2 SQIVND (reference sequence). The CDR3 DNA follows: TGTGCCAGCACTAGCGGGAGGGGAGTAATAGATACGCAGTATTTT. It specifies CASTSGRGVIDTQYF.

V usage is TRBV4-1 and J usage is TRBJ1-4; 9 bases line up with TRBD1. This CDR3 has 16 amino acids. With V trimmed by 3 bases and J by 5 bases, 7 bases remained unmatched. Germline V gene data show CDR1 as MGHRA and CDR2 as YSYEKL. The CDR3 DNA sequence: TGCGCCAGCAGCCAGGATCACAGGGGGCCGAATGAAAAACTGTTTTTT. Its protein is CASSQDHRGPNEKLFF.

V is TRBV7-9 and J is TRBJ1-3, with 9 bases fitting TRBD1. V trimming: 5 bases; J trimming: 6 bases; junction bases outside the gene matches: 8. Germline V gene data show CDR1 as SEHNR and CDR2 as FQNEAQ (reference sequence). The CDR3 spans 15 residues. Here the CDR3 DNA reads TGTGCCAGCAGCCAAAGGGACAGGGCTGCAAACACCATATATTTT. Translating it yields CASSQRDRAANTIYF.

CDR3 amino acids: CSVAAGTGWGQPQHF. CDR3 in DNA: TGCAGCGTTGCAGCCGGGACAGGGTGGGGACAGCCCCAGCATTTT. The chain employs TRBV29-1 and TRBJ1-5, with TRBD1 matching over 9 bases. The CDR3 spans 15 residues. The V segment lost 4 bases and the J segment 7 bases; nucleotides outside the gene matches: 11. Germline lookup yields CDR1 SQVTM and CDR2 ANQGSEA.

This chain joins TRBV7-9 and TRBJ2-7; the D is unclear. Germline V gene data show CDR1 as SEHNR and CDR2 as FQNEAQ (reference sequence). With 3 bases removed from V and 2 bases from J, the gap between germline ends came to 11 bases. This CDR3 comprises 14 residues. The CDR3 DNA is TGTGCCAGCAGCTTTGGAGCCGGTACCTACGAGCAGTACTTC. Amino acids: CASSFGAGTYEQYF.

The CDR3 coding sequence is TGTGCCAGCGGACAGTCGAACACCGGGGAGCTGTTTTTT. Translating it yields CASGQSNTGELFF. This rearrangement joins TRBV11-3 to TRBJ2-2; D is possibly TRBD1 (6 bases). The V end was cut by 8 bases, the J end by 0 bases, with 7 bases between. The CDR3 has 13 residues. CDR1 is SGHNT and CDR2 is YENEEA in the germline V gene.

This clone was detected only a few times. The chain has TRBV27 and TRBJ1-1; D unclear. Trimming cost V 5 bases and J 1 base, with 11 bases left between them. The CDR3 totals 14 residues. Per germline, CDR1 MNHEY and CDR2 SMNVEV (reference sequence). The CDR3 is CASSLRLGNTEAFF. CDR3 DNA: TGTGCCAGCAGTCTCCGACTGGGGAACACTGAAGCTTTCTTT.

The chain couples TRBV6-5 to TRBJ1-4; TRBD1 aligns across 7 bases. CDR1 is MNHEY, CDR2 SVGAGI, per germline. The CDR3 spans 14 residues. V lost 6 bases to trimming and J lost 7 bases; unmatched junction nucleotides: 8. The DNA for the CDR3 is TGTGCCAGCAGGGGGACAGCCAGAATTGAAAAACTGTTTTTT. As protein: CASRGTARIEKLFF.

The V gene is TRBV9, the J gene TRBJ2-7; no clear D. The V gene lost 6 bases and the J gene lost 5 bases, with 12 bases spanning the gap. From germline, CDR1 is SGDLS and CDR2 YYNGEE. The CDR3 length is 12 residues. CDR3 in amino acids: CASNRSFDEQYF. The CDR3 DNA reads TGTGCCAGCAATAGAAGCTTTGACGAGCAGTACTTC.

This chain connects TRBV19 to TRBJ2-4, with 10 bases that match TRBD1. Germline-derived CDR1 and CDR2 are LNHDA and SQIVND (reference sequence). This CDR3 contains 18 residues. The ends lost 5 bases at V and 0 bases at J; junction bases unmatched: 10. The CDR3 nucleotides read TGTGCCAGTAGTCCCCCCTTTTGGACAGGGGGAGCCAAAAACATTCAGTACTTC. Its translation is CASSPPFWTGGAKNIQYF.

This clone was found once. The J gene is TRBJ1-6, the V gene TRBV30; 10 bases fit TRBD1. The CDR3 is 15 amino acids. CDR1 and CDR2 from the germline V gene are GTSNPN and SVGIG (reference sequence). After removal of 3 bases from V and 6 bases from J, the junction contained 5 bases not matched to a gene. The CDR3 DNA reads as TGTGCCTGGAGCGCATGGACAGGGGGTAATTCACCCCTCCACTTT. This gives the protein CAWSAWTGGNSPLHF.

The V gene is TRBV4-3, the J gene TRBJ2-7; a possible D gene is TRBD1 (5 bases). Germline CDR1 reads LGHNA; CDR2 reads YSLEER. This CDR3 contains 15 residues. Trimming pared 3 bases from V and 0 bases from J, leaving 12 bases between. The DNA for the CDR3 is TGCGCCAGCAGCCAGAGCTTGGACACCTCCTACGAGCAGTACTTC. This encodes CASSQSLDTSYEQYF.

The chain uses TRBV30 and TRBJ2-7; D is possibly TRBD2 (5 bases). CDR1 and CDR2 from the germline V gene are GTSNPN and SVGIG (reference sequence). This CDR3 has 13 residues. V was shortened by 5 bases and J by 0 bases, with 11 bases between the two germline ends. The CDR3 spells CAWETGISYEQYF. The CDR3 nucleotides read TGTGCCTGGGAGACCGGGATCTCCTACGAGCAGTACTTC. The variable domain in full, completed from reference TRBV30 and TRBJ2-7, reads SQTIHQWPATLVQPVGSPLSLECTVEGTSNPNLYWYRQAAGRGLQLLFYSVGIGQISSEVPQNLSASRPQDRQFILSSKKLLLSDSGFYLCAWETGISYEQYFGPGTRLTVT.

This sequence joins TRBV5-1 and TRBJ2-7; possible D gene TRBD2, 6 bases. The CDR3 contains 13 residues. Trimming cost V 4 bases and J 0 bases, with 8 bases left between them. Germline CDR1 is SGHRS and CDR2 is YFSETQ. The DNA of the CDR3 is TGCGCCAGCAGCAAGACTAGCTCCTACGAGCAGTACTTC. This sequence encodes CASSKTSSYEQYF.

The V and J genes are TRBV29-1 and TRBJ1-4; weak D call: TRBD1 (5 bases). The germline CDR1 and CDR2 sequences are SQVTM and ANQGSEA. CDR3 size: 12 residues. With 4 bases removed from V and 7 bases from J, the gap between germline ends came to 10 bases. The CDR3 nucleotides are TGCAGCGTTGGGCAGGGTGGTGAAAAACTGTTTTTT. Its translation: CSVGQGGEKLFF.

The chain uses TRBV7-2 and TRBJ2-1; D is perhaps TRBD1 (5 bases). Trimming removed 1 base at V and 1 base at J, with 14 bases between. CDR3 size: 17 residues. Germline CDR1 is SGHTA and CDR2 is FQGNSA. CDR3 loop: CASSLGGKPGSYNEQFF. DNA of the CDR3: TGTGCCAGCAGCTTAGGGGGCAAACCTGGGTCCTACAATGAGCAGTTCTTC.